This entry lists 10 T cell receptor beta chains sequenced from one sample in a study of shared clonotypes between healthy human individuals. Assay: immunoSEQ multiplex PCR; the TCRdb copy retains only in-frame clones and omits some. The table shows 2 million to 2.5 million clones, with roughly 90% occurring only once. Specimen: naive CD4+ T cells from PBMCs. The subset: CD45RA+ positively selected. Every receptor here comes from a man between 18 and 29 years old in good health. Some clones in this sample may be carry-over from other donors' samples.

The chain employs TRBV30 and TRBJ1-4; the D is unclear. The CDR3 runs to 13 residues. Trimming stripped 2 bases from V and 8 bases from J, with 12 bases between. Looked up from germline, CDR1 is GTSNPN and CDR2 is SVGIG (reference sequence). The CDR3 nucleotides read TGTGCCTGGAGTTCCCAGGACGGGGAAAAACTGTTTTTT. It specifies CAWSSQDGEKLFF.

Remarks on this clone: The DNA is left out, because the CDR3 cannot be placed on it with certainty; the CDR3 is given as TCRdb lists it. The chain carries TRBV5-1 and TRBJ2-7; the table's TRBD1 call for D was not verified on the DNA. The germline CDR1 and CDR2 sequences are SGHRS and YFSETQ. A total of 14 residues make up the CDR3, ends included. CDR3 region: CASSFGPGEREQYF.

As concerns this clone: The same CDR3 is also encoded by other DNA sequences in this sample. In DNA form, the CDR3 reads TGTGCCAGCAGTTTACGGAACACTGAAGCTTTCTTT. It is translated as CASSLRNTEAFF. V usage is TRBV28 and J usage is TRBJ1-1; D ambiguous. Trimming removed 2 bases from V and 1 base from J, with 2 bases in between. The CDR3 is made up of 12 amino acids. Germline values: CDR1 MDHEN, CDR2 SYDVKM.

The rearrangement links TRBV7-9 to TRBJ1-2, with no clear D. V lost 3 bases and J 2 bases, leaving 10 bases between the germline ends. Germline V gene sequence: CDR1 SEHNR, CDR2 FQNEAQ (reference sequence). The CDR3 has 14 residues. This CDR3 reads CASSFSNLNYGYTF. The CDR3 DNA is TGTGCCAGCAGCTTCAGCAATCTGAACTATGGCTACACCTTC.

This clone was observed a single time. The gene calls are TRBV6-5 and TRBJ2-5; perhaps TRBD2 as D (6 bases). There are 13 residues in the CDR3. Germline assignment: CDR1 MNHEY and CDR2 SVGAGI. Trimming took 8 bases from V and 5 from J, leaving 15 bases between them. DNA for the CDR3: TGTGCCAGCTCCAAAGTAGCGGCGGAGACCCAGTACTTC. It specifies CASSKVAAETQYF.

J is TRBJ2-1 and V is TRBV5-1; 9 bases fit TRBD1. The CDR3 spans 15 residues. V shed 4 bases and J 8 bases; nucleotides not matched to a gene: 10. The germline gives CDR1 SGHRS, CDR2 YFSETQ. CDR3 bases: TGCGCCAGCAGCGTCGACAGGGGGTTAATCGATGAGCAGTTCTTC. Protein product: CASSVDRGLIDEQFF. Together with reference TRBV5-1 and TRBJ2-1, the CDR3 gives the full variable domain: KAGVTQTPRYLIKTRGQQVTLSCSPISGHRSVSWYQQTPGQGLQFLFEYFSETQRNKGNFPGRFSGRQFSNSRSEMNVSTLELGDSALYLCASSVDRGLIDEQFFGPGTRLTVL.

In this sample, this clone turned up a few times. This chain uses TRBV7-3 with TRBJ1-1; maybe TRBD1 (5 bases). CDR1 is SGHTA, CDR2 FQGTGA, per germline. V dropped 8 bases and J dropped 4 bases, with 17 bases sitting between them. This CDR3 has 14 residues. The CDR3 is CASGLGGGTTEAFF. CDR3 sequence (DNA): TGTGCCAGCGGATTGGGTGGGGGGACCACTGAAGCTTTCTTT.

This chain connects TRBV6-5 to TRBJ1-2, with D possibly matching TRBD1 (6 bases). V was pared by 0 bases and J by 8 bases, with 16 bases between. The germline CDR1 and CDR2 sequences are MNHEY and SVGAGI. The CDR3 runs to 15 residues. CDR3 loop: CASSYSGGPRGGYTF. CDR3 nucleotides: TGTGCCAGCAGTTACTCGGGGGGGCCCAGGGGAGGCTACACCTTC.

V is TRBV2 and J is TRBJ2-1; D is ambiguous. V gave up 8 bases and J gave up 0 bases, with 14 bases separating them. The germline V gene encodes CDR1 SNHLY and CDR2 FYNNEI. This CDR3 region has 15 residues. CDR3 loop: CASGGQRSSYNEQFF. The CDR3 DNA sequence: TGTGCCAGCGGTGGTCAGAGAAGCTCCTACAATGAGCAGTTCTTC.

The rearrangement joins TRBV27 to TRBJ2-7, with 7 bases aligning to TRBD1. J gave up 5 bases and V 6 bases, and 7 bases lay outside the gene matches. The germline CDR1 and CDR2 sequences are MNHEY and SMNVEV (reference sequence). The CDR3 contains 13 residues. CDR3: CASSLNGQDEQYF. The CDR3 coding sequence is TGTGCCAGCAGCCTAAACGGACAGGACGAGCAGTACTTC.